This T cell receptor beta chain emerged from a study of human T cells and chemical hapten exposure. Germline V gene lookup returns CDR1 DFQATT and CDR2 SNEGSKA (reference sequence). This CDR3 is 15 amino acids long. Deletions cut 1 base from V and 3 bases from J, with 13 bases between. TCRdb fed the RACE reads into MiXCR, producing one record per CDR3 protein. The data show roughly 360,000 distinct CDR3 sequences, roughly 4.8% seen once. The sample holds many counts of this clonotype. As to time point: patch test 1, 2 weeks after DPC sensitization. Treatment specified: therapeutic diphenylcyclopropenone sensitization with weekly scalp DPC.

The input for sequencing was whole blood, taken in connection with sensitization to the hapten diphenylcyclopropenone (DPC). The chain employs TRBV20-1 and TRBJ1-3, with D perhaps matching TRBD1 (5 bases). The clonotype comes from a woman aged 50 to 65 with alopecia areata. Some clones in this sample may be carry-over from other donors' samples. The CDR3 spells CSARGPGGVGNTIYF. DNA for the CDR3: TGCAGTGCTAGAGGCCCGGGGGGGGTTGGAAACACCATATATTTT.